This entry lists 10 T cell receptor beta chains sequenced from one sample in a study of PD-L1 blockade in urothelial cancer. Only in-frame clones appear in the TCRdb table, and some are missing; sequencing was by immunoSEQ multiplex PCR. The sample has approximately 90,000 clones; about four fifths are singletons. Indicated time point: pretreatment peripheral blood. This specimen was PBMCs, taken around atezolizumab (anti-PD-L1) treatment. These receptors were taken from a man aged 60 to 69 with urothelial cancer.

The genes are TRBV7-9 and TRBJ2-7; 9 bases align to TRBD1. Germline CDR1 and CDR2: SEHNR and FQNEAQ (reference sequence). CDR3 length: 16 amino acids. V lost 4 bases, J lost 4 bases, and 11 bases stayed unmatched. The CDR3 DNA sequence: TGTGCCAGCAGCTACCTCCCGGGACAGGGACTGTACGAGCAGTACTTC. This translates into CASSYLPGQGLYEQYF.

This clone was seen a few times. The gene calls are TRBV5-1 and TRBJ1-2, with 7 positions matching TRBD1. J gave up 3 bases and V 0 bases, and 5 bases lay outside the gene matches. Germline assignment: CDR1 SGHRS and CDR2 YFSETQ. The CDR3 sequence is 15 residues long. The CDR3 nucleotides read TGCGCCAGCAGCTTGGGAGGGACAGCTGACTATGGCTACACCTTC. Translated, it gives CASSLGGTADYGYTF.

This chain uses TRBV5-6 with TRBJ2-1, with 16 bases aligning to TRBD2. There are 17 residues in the CDR3. V was clipped by 1 base and J by 6 bases; unmatched bases: 4. Germline V CDR1 and CDR2: SGHDT, YYEEEE. The CDR3, as DNA: TGTGCCAGCAGCTTGAGGGGACTAGCGGGAGGGAGCAATGAGCAGTTCTTC. It is translated as CASSLRGLAGGSNEQFF.

The chain links TRBV14 to TRBJ1-2, with 10 bases that match TRBD1. The V gene end was trimmed by 4 bases and the J gene end by 4 bases; junction bases not matched to a gene: 6. Germline CDR1 and CDR2: SGHDN and FVKESK. CDR3 length: 15 amino acids. The CDR3 region is CASSRDRGPIYGYTF. CDR3 coding DNA: TGTGCCAGCAGCCGAGACAGGGGGCCGATCTATGGCTACACCTTC.

Written as DNA, the CDR3 is TGTGCCAGTAGTATTTTTACAGGCAGGGGACTAAGATTCTATGGCTACACCTTC. Amino acid sequence: CASSIFTGRGLRFYGYTF. This chain links TRBV19 with TRBJ1-2, with a tentative D call TRBD1 (6 bases). Germline V CDR1 and CDR2: LNHDA, SQIVND (reference sequence). V lost 3 bases and J 4 bases, leaving 24 bases between the germline ends. This CDR3 has 18 residues.

The V gene is TRBV5-6, the J gene TRBJ1-5, with D maybe TRBD1 (5 bases). The germline gives CDR1 SGHDT, CDR2 YYEEEE. CDR3 size: 16 residues. V shed 2 bases and J shed 4 bases, with 16 bases lying between them. In DNA, the CDR3 is TGTGCCAGCAGCTTTGGGGGGTCTCCCTTAAATCAGCCCCAGCATTTT. Translation gives CASSFGGSPLNQPQHF.

There are a few counts of this clone. The chain joins TRBV5-1 to TRBJ1-6; 7 nucleotides line up with TRBD1. Germline lookup yields CDR1 SGHRS and CDR2 YFSETQ. The V segment lost 4 bases and the J segment 14 bases; nucleotides outside the gene matches: 12. The CDR3 consists of 14 residues. CDR3 region: CASSQLGGQGALHF. Here the CDR3 DNA reads TGCGCCAGCAGCCAGCTCGGGGGTCAGGGGGCCCTCCACTTT.

V usage is TRBV23-1 and J usage is TRBJ2-7; 8 bases map to TRBD2. TRBV23-1 falls under the ORF class, with uncertain function. Germline trimming cut 6 bases from V and 0 bases from J; bases unmatched to any gene: 1. The CDR3 totals 13 residues. The CDR3 loop reads CASRLADSYEQYF. The CDR3 DNA is TGCGCCAGCAGACTAGCGGACTCCTACGAGCAGTACTTC.

The J gene is TRBJ2-5, the V gene TRBV12-5; 12 bases match TRBD2. Germline V gives CDR1 LGHNT, CDR2 FRNRAP. V gave up 6 bases and J gave up 2 bases; unmatched junction bases: 1. The length of the CDR3 is 14 residues. The CDR3 protein is CASGLAGGQETQYF. CDR3 bases: TGTGCTAGTGGACTAGCGGGGGGACAAGAGACCCAGTACTTC.

The chain combines TRBV2 with TRBJ1-1; 9 bases match TRBD1. V gave up 5 bases and J gave up 4 bases; unmatched junction bases: 5. CDR3 length: 14 residues. Germline lookup yields CDR1 SNHLY and CDR2 FYNNEI. In DNA form, the CDR3 reads TGTGCCAGCAGTTCGGGACAGGGAAGCACTGAAGCTTTCTTT. As protein: CASSSGQGSTEAFF.